This TCR beta chain is from a study of long-term antiretroviral therapy in people with HIV. Overall study results and limits: Specimen acquisition occurred between 2004 and 2017, potentially under older ART regimens. Post-treatment diversity went higher with ART but stayed below transplant donor controls.

Germline V lookup: CDR1 KGHSH, CDR2 LQKENI. The ends were cut back, 6 bases at V and 3 bases at J, with 15 bases in the middle. This CDR3 has 15 residues. This clone came up a few times. Its antigen is not known. Each specimen consisted of roughly 0.9-10 million cryopreserved PBMC prior to extraction of DNA. Survey level was the resolution at which the v3.0 immunoSEQ assay ran. Per-sample TRB depth target: about 35,000-55,000 T-cell genomes. TCRdb's copy holds only in-frame clones and misses some; the assay was immunoSEQ multiplex PCR. The sample holds 20,000 to 25,000 clones, 81% seen once. This material consisted of unsorted PBMCs, taken 0.1 years before starting antiretroviral therapy. This TCR was sampled from a man aged 40-49 years with HIV. This sequence joins TRBV18 and TRBJ1-5; tentatively, D is TRBD1 (6 bases). In DNA, the CDR3 is TGTGCCAGCTCTCCAGGGAGACAGGTCAATCAGCCCCAGCATTTT. Residues: CASSPGRQVNQPQHF.